Each of the 29 T cell receptor beta chains below was sequenced from the same sample in a study of CXCR3-negative and CXCR3-positive naive CD8 T cells (dated by TCRdb to between 2018 and 2021). Sequenced on a NextSeq 550. The Human TCR Profiling Kit (MiLaboratory) was used to make UMI-labeled 5' RACE TRB cDNA libraries. Following reprocessing of the reads by TCRdb, the data hold one row per CDR3 protein sequence and no DNA is available. The table for this sample records some 39,000 distinct CDR3 sequences. Jointly, the top ten make up more than 1.5% of the sample. Sequenced material: naive CXCR3- CD8+ T cells from blood. This sample's cell subset or site label indicates: CD45RO-CCR7+CD27+CD95- naive CD8+ T cells lacking CXCR3 (TNR3-). The receptors originated from a human donor in good health. Some clones in this sample may be carry-over from other donors' samples.

J is TRBJ2-5 and V is TRBV7-9; as DNA is missing, the TRBD1 call by TCRdb cannot be tested. The CDR3 is 15 residues long. Germline V gene sequence: CDR1 SEHNR, CDR2 FQNEAQ (reference sequence). CDR3 sequence: CASSLSGQSEETQYF.

This chain uses TRBV7-2 with TRBJ2-7; the D call of TRBD1 rests on TCRdb alone, since no DNA is present to check it. The CDR3 is 16 residues long. Germline loops: CDR1 SGHTA, CDR2 FQGNSA. CDR3: CASSSKDRANAYEQYF.

The chain couples TRBV20-1 to TRBJ2-7. CDR3 length: 13 amino acids. In germline, CDR1 is DFQATT, CDR2 SNEGSKA (reference sequence). CDR3 residues: CSARGLGNYEQYF.

V gene TRBV7-9 combines with J gene TRBJ1-4. The CDR3 totals 13 residues. Germline CDR1 reads SEHNR; CDR2 reads FQNEAQ (reference sequence). The CDR3 protein is CASSKDQHEKLFF.

The CDR3 reads CSVEGRTVQETQYF. The V call is TRBV29-1, the J call TRBJ2-5. This CDR3 spans 14 amino acids. Germline values: CDR1 SQVTM, CDR2 ANQGSEA. Full variable domain (remainder filled in from reference TRBV29-1 and TRBJ2-5): SAVISQKPSRDICQRGTSLTIQCQVDSQVTMMFWYRQQPGQSLTLIATANQGSEATYESGFVIDKFPISRPNLTFSTLTVSNMSPEDSSIYLCSVEGRTVQETQYFGPGTRLLVL.

The CDR3 here is CTSSPRIPNTEAFF. The V and J genes are TRBV27 and TRBJ1-1. CDR3 size: 14 residues. Germline loops: CDR1 MNHEY, CDR2 SMNVEV (reference sequence).

The chain employs TRBV6-5 and TRBJ2-5; TCRdb's assignment of TRBD2 cannot be checked, as there is no DNA. Germline V lookup: CDR1 MNHEY, CDR2 SVGAGI. The CDR3 spans 15 residues. The CDR3 loop reads CASSPLTSGGETQYF.

The chain is built from TRBV21-1 and TRBJ2-3; as DNA is missing, the TRBD1 call by TCRdb cannot be tested. TRBV21-1 is given as a pseudogene. CDR3 length: 16 amino acids. The CDR3 region is CASSKGGEGRTDTQYF.

The chain joins TRBV12-3 or TRBV12-4 to TRBJ2-2; the TRBD1 assignment by TCRdb is unverifiable without DNA. This CDR3 spans 14 amino acids. The CDR3 reads CASLDSWNTGELFF.

The chain carries TRBV7-9 and TRBJ2-5; TCRdb's D call of TRBD2 is untestable without DNA. CDR1 is SEHNR, CDR2 FQNEAQ, per germline (reference sequence). The CDR3 consists of 15 residues. CDR3 sequence reads: CASSPAAGAWETQYF.

This CDR3 reads CSVVSTAKSGYTF. The genes are TRBV29-1 and TRBJ1-2. The germline CDR1 and CDR2 sequences are SQVTM and ANQGSEA. The length of the CDR3 is 13 residues.

The rearrangement links TRBV25-1 to TRBJ2-7; TCRdb indicates TRBD2, and absent DNA this call remains unverified. The CDR3 spans 16 residues. Germline V gene data show CDR1 as MGHDK and CDR2 as SYGVNS. CDR3 protein: CASSDFSAGYSYEQYF.

The chain has TRBV29-1 and TRBJ2-7; no DNA is available, so the TRBD1 call from TCRdb remains unchecked. In germline, CDR1 is SQVTM, CDR2 ANQGSEA. The length of the CDR3 is 15 residues. This CDR3 is CSVEQAGGLVYEQYF.

The rearrangement links TRBV6-5 to TRBJ1-6. The CDR3 spans 14 residues. Germline-derived CDR1 and CDR2 are MNHEY and SVGAGI. This chain's CDR3 is CASRGGLTNSPLHF.

The V call is TRBV29-1, the J call TRBJ2-1; the D gene TCRdb calls, TRBD1, cannot be checked with no DNA. Germline V lookup: CDR1 SQVTM, CDR2 ANQGSEA. This CDR3 comprises 15 residues. This chain's CDR3 is CSVESEGQGFNEQFF.

J is TRBJ2-7 and V is TRBV15; no DNA is available, so the TRBD1 call from TCRdb remains unchecked. This CDR3 contains 16 residues. Germline CDR1 reads LNHNV; CDR2 reads YYDKDF (reference sequence). The CDR3 protein is CATSRGIRQVPYEQYF.

The genes are TRBV5-1 and TRBJ1-1; the D call from TCRdb, TRBD1, cannot be confirmed without DNA. CDR3 length: 12 residues. Germline V CDR1 and CDR2: SGHRS, YFSETQ. CDR3 amino acids: CASSLSGLEAFF.

This chain joins TRBV12-3 or TRBV12-4 and TRBJ2-5; TCRdb names TRBD2, which stays unverified in the absence of DNA. The CDR3 length is 15 residues. CDR3 residues: CASSFWVTSGGPQYF.

J is TRBJ2-7 and V is TRBV7-6; the TCRdb D gene call, TRBD1, has no DNA to confirm it. The germline CDR1 and CDR2 sequences are SGHVS and FNYEAQ. This CDR3 spans 16 amino acids. The CDR3 loop is CASSLNPGRDSYEQYF.

J is TRBJ2-1 and V is TRBV2; TCRdb designates TRBD1, a call that cannot be tested without DNA. CDR1 SNHLY and CDR2 FYNNEI come from the germline V gene. This CDR3 contains 14 residues. The chain's CDR3 is CASSHQGAYNEQFF. Based on the CDR3 plus reference TRBV2 and TRBJ2-1, the full variable domain is EPEVTQTPSHQVTQMGQEVILRCVPISNHLYFYWYRQILGQKVEFLVSFYNNEISEKSEIFDDQFSVERPDGSNFTLKIRSTKLEDSAMYFCASSHQGAYNEQFFGPGTRLTVL.

This sequence joins TRBV24-1 and TRBJ2-3; TCRdb lists TRBD2, though no DNA is available to test this call. The CDR3 is 17 residues long. Germline V gene lookup returns CDR1 KGHDR and CDR2 SFDVKD. The CDR3 reads CATSDLGRSSPTDTQYF.

The V call is TRBV20-1, the J call TRBJ1-2; TCRdb's D call, TRBD1, is unchecked because there is no DNA. The CDR3 spans 13 residues. The germline CDR1 and CDR2 sequences are DFQATT and SNEGSKA (reference sequence). The CDR3 loop reads CSARGPEGRGYTF.

V is TRBV4-3 and J is TRBJ2-2; TCRdb names TRBD1, which stays unverified in the absence of DNA. Germline V CDR1 and CDR2: LGHNA, YSLEER. This CDR3 has 15 amino acids. CDR3 in amino acids: CASSQNRGNTGELFF.

This chain connects TRBV20-1 to TRBJ2-7; TCRdb returns TRBD1, unconfirmable since there is no DNA. The CDR3 runs 14 residues. CDR1 DFQATT and CDR2 SNEGSKA come from the germline V gene (reference sequence). The CDR3 region is CSAIGGTSSYEQYF.

This sequence joins TRBV15 and TRBJ2-7; TCRdb reports TRBD2, a call that lacks DNA to check it against. Germline CDR1 LNHNV, CDR2 YYDKDF (reference sequence). CDR3 length: 14 residues. CDR3 in amino acids: CATSTRTSVGEQYF.

The chain employs TRBV3-1 and TRBJ2-7; the TRBD1 assignment by TCRdb is unverifiable without DNA. The CDR3 runs 15 residues. The germline gives CDR1 LGHDT, CDR2 YNNKEL (reference sequence). CDR3 residues: CASSPSQRGPYEQYF.

V usage is TRBV6-1 and J usage is TRBJ2-1; TCRdb's D call of TRBD2 is untestable without DNA. The CDR3 consists of 17 residues. CDR1 and CDR2 from the germline V gene are MNHNS and SASEGT. CDR3 sequence reads: CASRPRTSPSPVDEQFF.

The CDR3 loop is CASRTHQETQYF. The chain is built from TRBV7-9 and TRBJ2-5. Germline assignment: CDR1 SEHNR and CDR2 FQNEAQ (reference sequence). The CDR3 loop spans 12 amino acids. The complete variable domain, with remaining parts taken from reference TRBV7-9 and TRBJ2-5, reads DTGVSQNPRHKITKRGQNVTFRCDPISEHNRLYWYRQTLGQGPEFLTYFQNEAQLEKSRLLSDRFSAERPKGSFSTLEIQRTEQGDSAMYLCASRTHQETQYFGPGTRLLVL.

V and J are TRBV20-1 and TRBJ2-3. Germline V gene sequence: CDR1 DFQATT, CDR2 SNEGSKA (reference sequence). This CDR3 has 15 amino acids. CDR3 region: CSARVLSGNTDTQYF.